Listed below are T cell receptor beta chains from one sample, sequenced in a study of shared clonotypes between healthy human individuals. The repertoire was sequenced with immunoSEQ multiplex PCR; TCRdb's copy has only in-frame clones and lacks some. There are over a million clones in the sample; 95% to 97% occur only once, and more than 0.9% lies in the top ten. The sample consisted of naive CD4+ T cells sorted from blood. The receptors stem from a man aged 25 to 40 in good health. CDR3s include the opening cysteine and the closing phenylalanine or tryptophan.

TRBV4-2,13,CASRGDGRNIQYF
TRBV9,15,CASSVGAGGPYEQFF
TRBV9,16,CASSAPTWRAYNEQFF
TRBV9,13,CASSVPPLDTQYF
TRBV5-1,16,CASSFGAGGRDEKLFF
TRBV7-9,13,CASHNTANTEAFF
TRBV5-1,16,CASSKYPGGGNTEAFF
TRBV27,15,CASKNVDRAHEKLFF
TRBV5-4,15,CASSLGASGHNEQFF
TRBV2,14,CASRNRDGNQPQHF
TRBV5-1,17,CASSLNPGQGGTGELFF
TRBV19,17,CASSKPLPGTGLNEQFF
TRBV7-6,15,CASMTQTSIGNEQFF
TRBV10-2,14,CASSEYGRAGEQFF
TRBV7-3,16,CASSDQGVLSTDTQYF
TRBV30,18,CAWTGKTSGRRGQYEQYF
TRBV7-9,12,CASSLYKRPQHF
TRBV5-4,12,CASSLGEAELFF
TRBV7-3,14,CASSFAGGNNEQFF
TRBV18,15,CASSPLKGFQETQYF
TRBV2,16,CASRTSGRELYNEQFF
TRBV10-1,13,CASSGLAGSEQFF
TRBV11-2,15,CASSLGQGSYNEQFF
TRBV27,14,CASSNRAETYEQYF
TRBV15,14,CATSREGGIYEQYF
TRBV6-5,16,CASSYSGPPLNTEAFF
TRBV27,15,CASSSSGRAYNEQFF
TRBV4-2,16,CASSQELRERTYEQYF
TRBV11-2,15,CASSWDPGVGTEAFF
TRBV7-9,17,CASSSPRPDPGTDTQYF
TRBV2,13,CASSDDVYNEQFF
TRBV2,15,CASSEGQGGIYEQYF
TRBV7-2,14,CASSLVAGTYEQYF
TRBV29-1,12,CSVKTNTGELFF
TRBV28,17,CASSPPVAGAGRYEQYF